This TCR beta chain is drawn from a study of OX40 agonist ivuxolimab in advanced cancers. On the study more broadly: Three patients got partial responses; one had hepatocellular carcinoma and two had cutaneous melanoma. Study results and limitations: CD4+ and CD8+ T cells in blood underwent clonal expansion by week 6 at 0.1 to 3.0 mg/kg.

The CDR3 totals 16 residues. Trimming pared 0 bases from V and 4 bases from J, leaving 13 bases between. Germline loops: CDR1 LNHDA, CDR2 SQIVND (reference sequence). Method: immunoSEQ multiplex PCR; TCRdb's copy keeps in-frame clones and lacks some. Of 96,000 or so clones detected, under 85% appear once; the ten largest clones hold less than 6%. Only one count was recorded for this clone. Its antigen is currently unknown. The chain carries TRBV19 and TRBJ2-1, with D maybe TRBD1 (6 bases). This sample comprised CD4+ or CD8+ T cells sorted from blood, obtained in a trial of the OX40 agonist ivuxolimab. The sequence was collected from an adult with an advanced solid tumor such as melanoma, head and neck, liver or kidney cancer. Here the CDR3 reads CASSIDRGSPYNEQFF. In DNA form, the CDR3 reads TGTGCCAGTAGTATAGACAGGGGCTCTCCGTACAATGAGCAGTTCTTC.